This TCR beta chain was retrieved from a study of blood T cells in healthy people across ages. This clonotype was found a few times. Through a sample-barcoded 5' primer and a J-beta primer mix, a second PCR was run for roughly 7 to 11 cycles. TCRdb recomputed calls from the 5' RACE reads with MiXCR, one row per CDR3 protein. The sample yields roughly 1.5 million distinct CDR3 sequences, approximately 43% seen once. The origin of this receptor is a woman in her late teens or twenties in good health. Sequenced input: blood.

As DNA, the CDR3 is TGTGCCAGCAGTAAGACGGCCAGCACAGATACGCAGTATTTT. Encoded protein: CASSKTASTDTQYF. The chain recombines TRBV6-2 or TRBV6-3 with TRBJ2-3; D is unresolved. CDR1 is MNHEY and CDR2 is SVGEGT in the germline V gene. The CDR3 runs 14 residues. V was clipped by 5 bases and J by 0 bases, with 9 bases between them.